This is a list of T cell receptor beta chains from one sample in a study of cytomegalovirus exposure and HLA in healthy donors. Data came from immunoSEQ multiplex PCR; TCRdb stores just in-frame clones and leaves some out. Altogether some 140,000 clones are present, 60% to 85% being singletons, with the ten largest covering about 1.4%. Sequencing input: PBMCs. Source of these receptors: a middle-aged woman in good health and CMV-seronegative. CDR3s include the opening cysteine and the closing phenylalanine or tryptophan. D genes are given only for firm matches. The listing skips clone size in some rows; elsewhere it reads once, few, many or a size class.

>-|TRBV19|TRBJ1-5|-|13
CASTRAREMPQHF
TGTGCCAGTACCCGAGCCAGGGAAATGCCCCAGCATTTT
>TRBD1|TRBV30|TRBJ1-6|-|14
CAWSEDRAFVPLHF
TGTGCCTGGAGTGAAGACAGGGCTTTTGTTCCCCTCCACTTT
>-|TRBV4-1|TRBJ1-1|-|18
CASSQDGGRARGNTEAFF
TGCGCCAGCAGCCAAGATGGGGGCAGGGCGAGGGGGAACACTGAAGCTTTCTTT
>-|TRBV6-5|TRBJ2-3|-|16
CASSYGGTTRGDTQYF
TGTGCCAGCAGTTACGGGGGGACCACACGGGGAGATACGCAGTATTTT
>TRBD1|TRBV7-9|TRBJ2-7|-|14
CASSLQGASYEQYF
TGTGCCAGCAGCCTCCAGGGGGCTTCCTACGAGCAGTACTTC
>TRBD2|TRBV5-4|TRBJ2-5|many|15
CASSFFLAEQETQYF
TGTGCCAGCAGCTTTTTCCTAGCGGAACAAGAGACCCAGTACTTC
>-|TRBV28|TRBJ1-2|-|14
CASRRTAQYYGYTF
TGTGCCAGCAGGCGCACTGCCCAATACTATGGCTACACCTTC
>-|TRBV7-3|TRBJ2-6|few|17
CASSLRTRGSGANVLTF
TGTGCCAGCAGCTTAAGGACCCGGGGCTCTGGGGCCAACGTCCTGACTTTC
>-|TRBV19|TRBJ1-5|once|13
CASRQYSNQPQHF
TGTGCCAGTAGGCAGTATAGCAATCAGCCCCAGCATTTT
>-|TRBV2|TRBJ2-2|-|13
CASSLSVTGELFF
TGTGCCAGCAGCCTCAGCGTCACCGGGGAGCTGTTTTTT
>-|TRBV2|TRBJ1-2|-|12
CASSDRGRGYTF
TGTGCCAGCAGTGACAGGGGTCGGGGCTACACCTTC
>-|TRBV5-6|TRBJ1-2|once|15
CASSSGAGPNYGYTF
TGTGCCAGCAGCTCAGGGGCTGGGCCAAACTATGGCTACACCTTC
>TRBD1|TRBV5-1|TRBJ1-1|few|17
CASSPGRQGAGDTEAFF
TGCGCCAGCAGCCCTGGCCGACAGGGGGCGGGGGACACTGAAGCTTTCTTT
>TRBD1|TRBV5-8|TRBJ2-7|-|17
CASSSGQGRPSSYEQYF
TGTGCCAGCAGCTCCGGACAGGGCCGACCTAGCTCCTACGAGCAGTACTTC
>-|TRBV4-1|TRBJ1-4|few|17
CASSQEDLVIRNEKLFF
TGCGCCAGCAGCCAAGAAGATCTCGTGATCCGGAATGAAAAACTGTTTTTT
>-|TRBV5-1|TRBJ2-7|-|15
CASSLVQAATYEQYF
TGCGCCAGCAGCTTGGTCCAGGCCGCCACCTACGAGCAGTACTTC
>TRBD1|TRBV9|TRBJ1-5|-|16
CASSVGDRVGNQPQHF
TGTGCCAGCAGCGTAGGGGACAGGGTGGGCAATCAGCCCCAGCATTTT
>TRBD1|TRBV28|TRBJ2-7|-|13
CASSRGQGYEQYF
TGTGCCAGCAGTAGGGGACAGGGGTACGAGCAGTACTTC
>TRBD2|TRBV9|TRBJ2-3|few|16
CASSATSGGAGDTQYF
TGTGCCAGCAGCGCTACGAGCGGGGGGGCCGGTGATACGCAGTATTTT
>-|TRBV7-8|TRBJ1-1|once|13
CASSLGPDREAFF
TGTGCCAGCAGCTTAGGACCAGACAGGGAAGCTTTCTTT
>-|TRBV6-1|TRBJ1-2|-|14
CASSEGGRNYGYTF
TGTGCCAGCAGTGAGGGGGGGCGGAACTATGGCTACACCTTC
>TRBD1|TRBV10-3|TRBJ2-7|-|14
CAISRTGDSYEQYF
TGTGCCATCAGTAGGACAGGGGATTCTTACGAGCAGTACTTC
>-|TRBV6-5|TRBJ1-1|once|15
CASNFVGENGTEAFF
TGTGCCAGCAACTTCGTCGGTGAGAACGGCACTGAAGCTTTCTTT
>TRBD1|TRBV6-5|TRBJ1-2|-|14
CASSRETGTYGYTF
TGTGCCAGCAGCCGAGAGACAGGGACCTATGGCTACACCTTC
>-|TRBV9|TRBJ1-6|-|16
CASSVGDGVGGSPLHF
TGTGCCAGCAGCGTAGGAGACGGGGTGGGTGGTTCACCCCTCCACTTT
>-|TRBV19|TRBJ1-5|few|14
CASSIEGRSQPQHF
TGTGCCAGTAGTATAGAGGGCAGATCTCAGCCCCAGCATTTT
>-|TRBV19|TRBJ1-4|few|16
CASSTRGRGTNEKLFF
TGTGCCAGTAGTACCCGAGGACGGGGAACTAATGAAAAACTGTTTTTT
>-|TRBV6-6|TRBJ2-7|few|13
CASSDRLTYEQYF
TGTGCCAGCAGCGACAGGCTAACCTACGAGCAGTACTTC
>-|TRBV19|TRBJ1-2|-|15
CASSPPRRDTYGYTF
TGTGCCAGTAGTCCTCCGCGCAGGGACACGTATGGCTACACCTTC
>TRBD1|TRBV27|TRBJ2-7|-|15
CASSRPGQLSYEQYF
TGTGCCAGCAGCCGGCCGGGACAGCTATCCTACGAGCAGTACTTC
>TRBD1|TRBV29-1|TRBJ1-1|-|14
CSVDRGSGLTEAFF
TGCAGCGTTGACAGGGGGTCCGGGCTGACTGAAGCTTTCTTT
>TRBD1|TRBV2|TRBJ1-6|-|14
CASSLQGFNSPLHF
TGTGCCAGCAGTTTACAGGGGTTTAATTCACCCCTCCACTTT
>-|TRBV6-1|TRBJ1-4|-|13
CASRPAGNEKLFF
TGTGCCAGCAGGCCAGCGGGGAATGAAAAACTGTTTTTT
>-|TRBV27|TRBJ1-4|-|14
CASSLERESEKLFF
TGTGCCAGCAGTTTAGAAAGGGAGTCTGAAAAACTGTTTTTT
>TRBD2|TRBV4-3|TRBJ2-3|-|14
CASSQDLERTRQYF
TGCGCCAGCAGCCAAGATCTTGAGAGGACTAGGCAGTATTTT
>TRBD2|TRBV6-4|TRBJ2-3|-|17
CASSPTELAGRVDTQYF
TGTGCCAGCAGTCCCACGGAACTAGCGGGGAGGGTAGATACGCAGTATTTT
>-|TRBV18|TRBJ1-6|-|15
CASSPPIRINSPLHF
TGTGCCAGCTCACCACCGATCAGGATCAATTCACCCCTCCACTTT
>TRBD1|TRBV29-1|TRBJ1-2|-|15
CSVRGTGLSGDGYTF
TGCAGCGTCCGGGGGACAGGCTTGAGCGGCGATGGCTACACCTTC
>-|TRBV7-9|TRBJ1-3|-|14
CASRSASSGNTIYF
TGTGCCAGCCGTTCTGCGAGTTCTGGAAACACCATATATTTT
>-|TRBV6-4|TRBJ1-2|-|13
CASSERGGYGYTF
TGTGCCAGCAGTGAAAGGGGAGGCTATGGCTACACCTTC
>-|TRBV25-1|TRBJ2-7|once|13
CASARQTAYEQYF
TGTGCCAGTGCGCGACAGACGGCCTACGAGCAGTACTTC
>TRBD1|TRBV6-5|TRBJ2-7|-|14
CASSRQGSSHEQYF
TGTGCCAGCAGTCGACAGGGTTCTAGCCACGAGCAGTACTTC
>-|TRBV5-8|TRBJ1-4|-|16
CASSLGLRGSDEKLFF
TGTGCCAGCAGCTTGGGACTCCGGGGATCGGATGAAAAACTGTTTTTT
>TRBD1|TRBV4-3|TRBJ1-2|once|15
CASSQTGQGARGYTF
TGCGCCAGCAGCCAAACTGGACAGGGGGCGAGGGGCTACACCTTC